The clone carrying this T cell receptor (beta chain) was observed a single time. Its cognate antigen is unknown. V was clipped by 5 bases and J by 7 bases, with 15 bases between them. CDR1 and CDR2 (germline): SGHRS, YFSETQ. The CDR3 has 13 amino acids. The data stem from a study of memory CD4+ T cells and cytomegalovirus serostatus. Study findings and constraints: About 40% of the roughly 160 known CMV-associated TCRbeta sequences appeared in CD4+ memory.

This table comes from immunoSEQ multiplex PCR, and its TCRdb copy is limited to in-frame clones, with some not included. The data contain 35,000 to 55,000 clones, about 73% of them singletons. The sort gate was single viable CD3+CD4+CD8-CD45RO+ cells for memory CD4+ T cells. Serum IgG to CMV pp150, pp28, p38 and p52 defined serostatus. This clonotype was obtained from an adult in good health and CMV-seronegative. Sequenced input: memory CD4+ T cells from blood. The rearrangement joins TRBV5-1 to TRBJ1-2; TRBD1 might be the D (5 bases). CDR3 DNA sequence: TGCGCCAGCAGTCTGGGAGGGACTGGTGGCTACACCTTC. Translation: CASSLGGTGGYTF.